This TCR beta chain originates from a study of cytomegalovirus exposure and HLA in healthy donors. 60 Vbeta and 13 Jbeta primers were used in PCR. Method: immunoSEQ multiplex PCR; TCRdb's copy keeps in-frame clones and lacks some. The table shows 220,000 or so clones, with more than 65% occurring only once. The CDR3 consists of 15 residues. With 1 base removed from V and 5 bases from J, the gap between germline ends came to 14 bases. Germline V gene sequence: CDR1 LNHNV, CDR2 YYDKDF (reference sequence). The receptor was derived from a young woman in good health and CMV-seronegative. J is TRBJ2-5 and V is TRBV15; D possibly corresponds to TRBD2 (6 bases). Sequenced: PBMCs. This CDR3 is CATSRVGGQGETQYF. In nucleotides, the CDR3 is TGTGCCACCAGCAGAGTTGGAGGGCAAGGGGAGACCCAGTACTTC.